A selection of T cell receptor beta chains follows, all from one sample in a study of shared T cell receptors in the human thymus. Some clones are missing from TCRdb's copy, which holds only in-frame ones; the method was immunoSEQ multiplex PCR. This sample has hundreds of thousands of clones; about 90% occur once, and the top ten carry 0.0094%. A further study also used this sample, focusing on human thymus T cells.

Sequenced: thymocytes. The receptors here all came from a boy under two years old with a congenital heart defect. The CDR3 runs from the conserved cysteine through the conserved F or W.

cdr3_aa: CASSRTPDRGPRQVTQETQYF
j_call: TRBJ2-5
v_call: TRBV4-2

cdr3_aa: CASSLSLAGNSPLHF
j_call: TRBJ1-6
v_call: TRBV28

cdr3_aa: CASSLRFEQYF
j_call: TRBJ2-7
v_call: TRBV28

cdr3_aa: CASSQDYQNTEAFF
j_call: TRBJ1-1
v_call: TRBV7-9

cdr3_aa: CASSSSRYNEQFF
j_call: TRBJ2-1
v_call: TRBV9

cdr3_aa: CASSFLDEQYF
j_call: TRBJ2-7
v_call: TRBV28

cdr3_aa: CASSSRFDSNQPQHF
j_call: TRBJ1-5
v_call: TRBV27

cdr3_aa: CATGQGKLKGAFF
j_call: TRBJ1-1
v_call: TRBV28

cdr3_aa: CAISELQASGNTIYF
j_call: TRBJ1-3
v_call: TRBV10-3

cdr3_aa: CASSSSPGGNTEAFF
j_call: TRBJ1-1
v_call: TRBV5-6

cdr3_aa: CASSPHRVPYYEQYF
j_call: TRBJ2-7
v_call: TRBV6-1

cdr3_aa: CASSPRPLGSDTQYF
j_call: TRBJ2-3
v_call: TRBV5-4

cdr3_aa: CASSQGGPSGRVRSGELFF
j_call: TRBJ2-2
v_call: TRBV14

cdr3_aa: CASSKGSYGNQPQHF
j_call: TRBJ1-5
v_call: TRBV18

cdr3_aa: CASSLRGQAGWDEKLFF
j_call: TRBJ1-4
v_call: TRBV27

cdr3_aa: CASSQVILPGHLLHEQFF
j_call: TRBJ2-1
v_call: TRBV14

cdr3_aa: CASSLRGKETQYF
j_call: TRBJ2-5
v_call: TRBV28

cdr3_aa: CASSSPGRYGYTF
j_call: TRBJ1-2
v_call: TRBV7-2

cdr3_aa: CASSPRRGEAGGTEQFF
j_call: TRBJ2-1
v_call: TRBV4-3

cdr3_aa: CAIRGDKYTTNEKLFF
j_call: TRBJ1-4
v_call: TRBV10-3

cdr3_aa: CASSYNWDRAHHEQFF
j_call: TRBJ2-1
v_call: TRBV6-5

cdr3_aa: CAIPTGHNEQFF
j_call: TRBJ2-1
v_call: TRBV2

cdr3_aa: CASSQDLGQSPEETQYF
j_call: TRBJ2-5
v_call: TRBV4-3

cdr3_aa: CASRTTGGSGGELFF
j_call: TRBJ2-2
v_call: TRBV6-4

cdr3_aa: CASSLRRDLSPSSSQYF
j_call: TRBJ2-3
v_call: TRBV4-3

cdr3_aa: CASSLGSGGPTDTQYF
j_call: TRBJ2-3
v_call: TRBV5-4

cdr3_aa: CASSLVGSRDRGRTREQYF
j_call: TRBJ2-7
v_call: TRBV11-2

cdr3_aa: CASSHTGYQETQYF
j_call: TRBJ2-5
v_call: TRBV18

cdr3_aa: CASSQATSGSPYEQYF
j_call: TRBJ2-7
v_call: TRBV14

cdr3_aa: CASSQGADSPSLQETQYF
j_call: TRBJ2-5
v_call: TRBV4-3

cdr3_aa: CAWSVEGDYGYTF
j_call: TRBJ1-2
v_call: TRBV30

cdr3_aa: CATTTSRSTDTQYF
j_call: TRBJ2-3
v_call: TRBV6-6

cdr3_aa: CASSPGYGYTF
j_call: TRBJ1-2
v_call: TRBV28

cdr3_aa: CASSLGQGGSKNIQYF
j_call: TRBJ2-4
v_call: TRBV28

cdr3_aa: CASSRTGSGNTIYF
j_call: TRBJ1-3
v_call: TRBV6-5

cdr3_aa: CASSGGETEAFF
j_call: TRBJ1-1
v_call: TRBV10-1

cdr3_aa: CASSDRESNEKLFF
j_call: TRBJ1-4
v_call: TRBV28

cdr3_aa: CASSEDRKGSGELFF
j_call: TRBJ2-2
v_call: TRBV2

cdr3_aa: CASSLDRGYNSPLHF
j_call: TRBJ1-6
v_call: TRBV6-5

cdr3_aa: CASSQDRTTYSNQPQHF
j_call: TRBJ1-5
v_call: TRBV4-3